The TCR beta chain described here comes from a study of blood T cell repertoires in COVID-19. Clones were sequenced by immunoSEQ multiplex PCR, and TCRdb holds only the in-frame ones, with some missing. The sample has 200,000 or so clones; about four fifths are singletons. From germline, CDR1 is MNHEY and CDR2 SVGEGT. The CDR3 runs to 16 residues. V was pared by 5 bases and J by 3 bases, with 6 bases of the junction left unmatched. Participant age was about 18 to 95 years, and participants resided in roughly 25 US areas. Individuals in the exposed group had encountered a COVID-19 case within 2 weeks preceding study entry.

The receptor's source is a woman aged 50 to 60 who had been exposed to COVID-19. This sequence joins TRBV6-2 or TRBV6-3 and TRBJ1-5; TRBD1 matches at 11 bases. The material sequenced was PBMCs or T cells enriched from blood (not recorded which). The CDR3 bases are TGTGCCAGCAGTCGCCCGGACAGGGGGCACAATCAGCCCCAGCATTTT. It encodes CASSRPDRGHNQPQHF.